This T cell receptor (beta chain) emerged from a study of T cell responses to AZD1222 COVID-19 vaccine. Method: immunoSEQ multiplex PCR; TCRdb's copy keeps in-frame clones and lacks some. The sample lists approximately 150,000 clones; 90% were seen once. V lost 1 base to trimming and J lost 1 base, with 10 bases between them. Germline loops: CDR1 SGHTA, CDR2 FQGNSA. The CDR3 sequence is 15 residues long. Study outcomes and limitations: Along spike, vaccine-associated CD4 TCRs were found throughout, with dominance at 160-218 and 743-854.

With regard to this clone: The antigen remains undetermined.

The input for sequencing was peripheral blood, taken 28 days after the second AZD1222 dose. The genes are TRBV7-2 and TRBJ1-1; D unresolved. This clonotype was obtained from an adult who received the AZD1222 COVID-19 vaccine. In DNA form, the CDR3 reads TGTGCCAGCAGCTTAGATGTACAGCCGAACACTGAAGCTTTCTTT. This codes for CASSLDVQPNTEAFF.